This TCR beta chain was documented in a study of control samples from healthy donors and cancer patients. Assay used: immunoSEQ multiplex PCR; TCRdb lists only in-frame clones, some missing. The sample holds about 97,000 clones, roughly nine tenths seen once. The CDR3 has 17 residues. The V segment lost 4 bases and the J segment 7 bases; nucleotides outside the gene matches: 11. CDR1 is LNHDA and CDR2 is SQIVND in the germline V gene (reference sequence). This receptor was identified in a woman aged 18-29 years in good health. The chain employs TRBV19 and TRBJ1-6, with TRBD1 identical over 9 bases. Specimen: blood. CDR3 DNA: TGTGCCAGTAGTAGGAAGGGACGGGGACAGGGAAATTCACCCCTCCACTTT. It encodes CASSRKGRGQGNSPLHF. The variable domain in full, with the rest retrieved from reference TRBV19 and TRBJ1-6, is DGGITQSPKYLFRKEGQNVTLSCEQNLNHDAMYWYRQDPGQGLRLIYYSQIVNDFQKGDIAEGYSVSREKKESFPLTVTSAQKNPTAFYLCASSRKGRGQGNSPLHFGNGTRLTVT.